The 8 T cell receptor beta chains in this list originate from one sample, sequenced in a study of T cells in Graves' hyperthyroidism and ophthalmopathy (dated by TCRdb to between 2018 and 2021). Libraries were built with multiplex PCR. Sequencing relied on an Illumina HiSeq 2000. Amplification of TCR beta CDR3 regions was carried out from RNA transcripts. The TCR CDR3 was subjected to a first round of RT-PCR using the HTBI primer set and the Qiagen OneStep RT-PCR kit. Starting from the raw public reads, TCRdb applied fastp trimming at Q25, assembled clones with MiXCR and retained in-frame beta chains. When rows share a CDR3 protein, they turn into one entry using the most common DNA and genes. In all, the sample holds over 500,000 distinct CDR3 sequences, and more than 15% of those were seen once. The ten largest clones capture roughly 29% of the sample. The source material was blood. The origin of the receptors is a young woman with Graves' ophthalmopathy.

A word on this clonotype: It may be a read error: a sequence one base away is much more abundant. This sequence joins TRBV12-3 or TRBV12-4 and TRBJ2-3; D might be TRBD2 (6 bases). The V end lost 7 bases, the J end lost 0 bases, and 14 bases lay between the germline ends. There are 15 residues in the CDR3. The CDR3, as DNA: TGTGCCAGCATCTCTCGGGGACTCAGCACAGATACGCAGTATTTT. This gives the protein CASISRGLSTDTQYF.

V and J are TRBV7-9 and TRBJ2-2; 10 nucleotides agree with TRBD2. The trim removed 6 bases at V and 0 bases at J, leaving 4 bases unmatched. Per germline, CDR1 SEHNR and CDR2 FQNEAQ (reference sequence). The CDR3 is 16 residues long. The CDR3 loop reads CASRYTSGTNTGELFF. The CDR3 DNA is TGTGCCAGCAGATATACTAGCGGGACGAACACCGGGGAGCTGTTTTTT.

On this clonotype itself: Its ends do not fully match the called genes, so a read error is possible. This rearrangement joins TRBV24-1 to TRBJ1-2; D is unclear. The CDR3 covers 15 residues. Per the germline V gene, CDR1 is KGHDR and CDR2 is SFDVKD. CDR3 amino acids: CTTSVEDSGGYGYTF. As DNA, the CDR3 is TGTACCACCAGTGTAGAGGACTCAGGCGGGTATGGCTACACCTTC.

This clonotype was recorded at least ten times. The J gene is TRBJ1-2, the V gene TRBV3-1; D is undetermined. Trimming stripped 5 bases from V and 1 base from J, with 8 bases between. Germline CDR1 and CDR2: LGHDT and YNNKEL (reference sequence). The CDR3 consists of 13 residues. DNA of the CDR3: TGTGCCAGCAGCTCAAGAAATAACTATGGCTACACCTTC. It codes for CASSSRNNYGYTF.

This clonotype was observed a handful of times. This chain links TRBV7-9 with TRBJ1-2; no reliable D call. The V and J ends lost 5 bases and 7 bases respectively, with 17 bases between them. There are 14 residues in the CDR3. The germline gives CDR1 SEHNR, CDR2 FQNEAQ (reference sequence). DNA for the CDR3: TGTGCCAGCAGCCTCTCCGTGGTCACCCCTGGCTACACCTTC. Translated: CASSLSVVTPGYTF.

CDR3 sequence: CASSLGVGHGYEQYF. As DNA, the CDR3 is TGTGCCAGCAGCCTAGGGGTGGGACATGGATACGAGCAGTACTTC. The gene calls are TRBV7-9 and TRBJ2-7, with D possibly TRBD1 on 6 matching bases. Trimming took 5 bases from V and 4 from J, leaving 18 bases between them. The CDR3 has 15 amino acids. Germline V lookup: CDR1 SEHNR, CDR2 FQNEAQ (reference sequence).

Many counts were recorded for this clonotype. The chain combines TRBV20-1 with TRBJ1-6, with D unresolved. CDR1 and CDR2 from the germline V gene are DFQATT and SNEGSKA (reference sequence). V was pared by 2 bases and J by 4 bases, with 9 bases between. CDR3 length: 14 residues. The CDR3 loop is CSARSPVYNSPLHF. DNA for the CDR3: TGCAGTGCTAGATCGCCGGTTTATAATTCACCCCTCCACTTT.

This chain uses TRBV4-3 with TRBJ2-3; 7 bases match TRBD2. The length of the CDR3 is 17 residues. Germline V gene data show CDR1 as LGHNA and CDR2 as YSLEER. V dropped 0 bases and J dropped 0; count of bases not matched to a gene: 6. CDR3: CASSQDLHGGSTDTQYF. In nucleotides, the CDR3 is TGCGCCAGCAGCCAAGATCTACACGGGGGGAGCACAGATACGCAGTATTTT.